This T cell receptor (beta chain) derives from a study of blood T cell repertoires in COVID-19 (dated by TCRdb to 2018 to 2020). Background for the entire study: Samples covering the acute and convalescent phases of COVID-19 were provided by collaborators in the United States, Italy and Spain. A freely available public database, intended as a resource for researchers studying the immune response to SARS-CoV-2, is where the repertoires were released. Deeply sampled blood TCRbeta repertoires from subjects exposed to, actively infected with, or recovered from COVID-19 were included in the dataset. Where available, HLA class I and class II types were obtained from metadata supplied by the sample provider rather than from assay-based typing. Sample metadata almost always included a de-identified subject ID, COVID-19 status, age in years and sex. The samples were drawn from two sources: the first 160 participants of the ongoing ImmuneRACE study, and 1,000 to 1,500 subjects contributed by 6 global collaborators. The material from the prospective study consisted of cDNA or gDNA derived from T cells, B-cell-depleted T cells, or PBMCs. Beyond this particular receptor, the publication reports: The quantity of clinical and demographic metadata differed by source and by participant and was supplied without curation.

Whole blood was collected in K2EDTA tubes by collaborating institutions according to the institutions' own protocols. Collaborator samples were shipped for TCRbeta analysis as frozen whole blood, isolated PBMCs, or DNA extracted from either sample type. In the case of this clone: Which antigen it targets is not known. The input lacks base qualities; no much larger clone sits a single base away.

The CDR3 holds 14 amino acids from the cysteine to the phenylalanine. Only the CDR3 DNA stays, 42 bases, in frame from base 1. The germline V gene encodes CDR1 SQVTM and CDR2 ANQGSEA. Trimming removed 6 bases from V and 6 bases from J; the gene matches leave 8 bases unexplained. TCRbeta CDR3 regions were amplified from genomic DNA by means of the immunoSEQ Assay, a bias-controlled multiplex PCR. The original methods were these. The number of nucleated cells in each sample was estimated from the amplification of reference gene primers within the assay. Sequence reads were collapsed and filtered to measure the absolute abundance of every unique TCRbeta CDR3 rearrangement. Productive Simpson clonality was computed per sample as the square root of Simpson's diversity index over productive rearrangements. Imported from immuneACCESS, the table was reduced by TCRdb to in-frame sequences with V and J called. These copies leave out some clones; in studies compared against another copy, an unresolved V gene accounts for under half, and the cause of the remainder is not known. V, J and clone size are those of that table, while D and trimming were read from the DNA. For this sample the table gives about 100,000 clones, of which more than 85% were detected only once. Roughly 4.3% of the sample lies in the top ten.

This receptor was obtained from a man aged 18 to 29 with acute or convalescent COVID-19. The sequencing sample was made of peripheral blood. The chain employs TRBV29-1 and TRBJ1-2; the central 12 bases match TRBD1. This receptor has the CDR3 CSVRGQGALNGYTF. The DNA is TGCAGCGTCCGGGGACAGGGGGCTTTGAATGGCTACACCTTC. Beyond the CDR3, the reference TRBV29-1 and TRBJ1-2 genes provide the residues; the full variable domain reads: SAVISQKPSRDICQRGTSLTIQCQVDSQVTMMFWYRQQPGQSLTLIATANQGSEATYESGFVIDKFPISRPNLTFSTLTVSNMSPEDSSIYLCSVRGQGALNGYTFGSGTRLTVV.